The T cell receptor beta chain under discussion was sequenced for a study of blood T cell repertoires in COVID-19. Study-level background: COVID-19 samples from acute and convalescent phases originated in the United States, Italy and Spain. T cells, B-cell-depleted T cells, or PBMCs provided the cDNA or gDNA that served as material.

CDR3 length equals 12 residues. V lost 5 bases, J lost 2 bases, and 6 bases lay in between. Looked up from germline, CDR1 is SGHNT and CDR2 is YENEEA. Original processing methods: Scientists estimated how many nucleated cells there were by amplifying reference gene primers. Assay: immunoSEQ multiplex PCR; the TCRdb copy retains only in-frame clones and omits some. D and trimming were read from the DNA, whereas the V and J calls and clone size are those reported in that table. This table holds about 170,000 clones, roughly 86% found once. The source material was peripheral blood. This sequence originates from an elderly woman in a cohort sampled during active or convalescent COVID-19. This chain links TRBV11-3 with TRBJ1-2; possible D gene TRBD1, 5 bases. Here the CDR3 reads CASSPGNYGYTF. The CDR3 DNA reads TGTGCCAGCAGCCCAGGGAACTATGGCTACACCTTC.